Sequencing of this TCR beta chain was carried out in a study of T-cell memory formation after mild COVID-19. With regard to this clonotype: A much more abundant neighbour one base away suggests this may be a read error.

CDR3 size: 15 residues. Germline values: CDR1 SGHRS, CDR2 YFSETQ. Trimming pared 4 bases from V and 11 bases from J, leaving 24 bases between. Using constant-segment primers, 5'RACE produced TCR alpha and TCR beta cDNA libraries carrying sample barcodes and UMIs. One entry per CDR3 protein results from TCRdb running MiXCR on the 5' RACE reads. The sample holds hundreds of thousands of distinct CDR3 sequences, 15% to 20% seen once. The source is a man aged 18 to 35 who had mild COVID-19 (a few samples of this study predate the infection). Cell type and time point are not known. The chain recombines TRBV5-1 with TRBJ1-1; no reliable D call. Sequencing was done on a sample of PBMCs or a T cell subset sorted from them (not recorded which). The CDR3 here is CASSPNTPDRQAAFF. CDR3 in DNA: TGCGCCAGCAGCCCGAATACCCCCGACCGGCAAGCGGCTTTCTTT.